This is a list of T cell receptor beta chains from one sample in a study of OX40 agonist ivuxolimab in advanced cancers. Produced via immunoSEQ multiplex PCR; TCRdb's table is partial and in-frame only. The sample lists around 100,000 clones, around 94% occurring once. The source material was CD4+ or CD8+ T cells sorted from blood, sampled in a trial of the OX40 agonist ivuxolimab. The receptors here all came from an adult with an advanced solid tumor such as melanoma, head and neck, liver or kidney cancer. Each CDR3 is given with its conserved first and last residue. The D gene is left open where the match is weak. Not all rows give a size; the values are once, few, many and, for expanded clones, a class.

V gene	J gene	D gene	clone size	CDR3 protein	CDR3 DNA
TRBV7-8	TRBJ1-1	.	.	CASSNSLAGMGEAFF	TGTGCCAGCAGCAACTCGTTGGCAGGGATGGGTGAAGCTTTCTTT
TRBV6-1	TRBJ1-2	.	.	CASSSPPGYTF	TGTGCCAGCAGTTCCCCGCCTGGCTACACCTTC
TRBV18	TRBJ2-1	TRBD1	.	CASSPKIDRGDREQFF	TGTGCCAGCTCACCAAAAATCGACAGGGGAGATCGGGAGCAGTTCTTC
TRBV6-1	TRBJ1-1	.	.	CASSEAPWRGWGTEAFF	TGTGCCAGCAGTGAAGCCCCCTGGAGGGGTTGGGGTACTGAAGCTTTCTTT
TRBV20-1	TRBJ1-1	.	.	CSARANTEAFF	TGCAGTGCTCGTGCGAACACTGAAGCTTTCTTT
TRBV9	TRBJ1-4	.	.	CASSVGASAYEKLFF	TGTGCCAGCAGCGTAGGTGCTAGCGCCTATGAAAAACTGTTTTTT
TRBV7-3	TRBJ2-1	TRBD2	once	CASSLSLAGASEQFF	TGTGCCAGCAGCTTAAGCCTAGCGGGAGCTAGTGAGCAGTTCTTC
TRBV6-1	TRBJ1-2	.	.	CASSRPGGYGYTF	TGTGCCAGCAGCCGCCCTGGGGGCTATGGCTACACCTTC
TRBV18	TRBJ2-1	.	.	CASSPNLGSYNEQFF	TGTGCCAGCTCACCAAATCTGGGGAGCTACAATGAGCAGTTCTTC
TRBV4-3	TRBJ2-1	.	.	CASSRVTGHEQFF	TGCGCCAGCAGCCGCGTCACGGGGCATGAGCAGTTCTTC
TRBV5-1	TRBJ2-3	TRBD2	.	CASSLRTSGTTDTQYF	TGCGCCAGCAGCCTACGGACTAGCGGGACCACAGATACGCAGTATTTT
TRBV4-3	TRBJ2-1	TRBD2	.	CASSQDVAGGRNDEQFF	TGCGCCAGCAGCCAAGACGTAGCGGGGGGGCGGAATGATGAGCAGTTCTTC
TRBV18	TRBJ1-2	.	.	CASSPSMGELSSGYTF	TGTGCCAGCTCACCCTCGATGGGGGAGTTGAGCAGTGGCTACACCTTC
TRBV6-1	TRBJ2-7	.	.	CASSDSVSGGQYF	TGTGCCAGCAGTGACTCTGTCAGCGGTGGGCAGTACTTC
TRBV6-5	TRBJ1-3	.	.	CASSYSWDTAGNTIYF	TGTGCCAGCAGTTACTCTTGGGACACCGCTGGAAACACCATATATTTT
TRBV19	TRBJ2-3	TRBD2	.	CASSVGLAGVTATDTQYF	TGTGCCAGTAGTGTCGGACTAGCGGGGGTTACGGCCACAGATACGCAGTATTTT
TRBV19	TRBJ2-3	.	once	CASRKQPSTDTQYF	TGTGCCAGTAGGAAACAGCCTAGCACAGATACGCAGTATTTT
TRBV9	TRBJ2-1	.	.	CASSVAAASYNEQFF	TGTGCCAGCAGCGTAGCCGCCGCTAGCTACAATGAGCAGTTCTTC
TRBV9	TRBJ2-6	.	.	CASSPRSGANVLTF	TGTGCCAGCAGCCCACGCTCTGGGGCCAACGTCCTGACTTTC
TRBV28	TRBJ1-3	TRBD1	.	CASSTQGRAGNTIYF	TGTGCCAGCAGTACACAGGGGCGAGCTGGAAACACCATATATTTT
TRBV11-3	TRBJ1-1	.	.	CASSLTSTMVNTEAFF	TGTGCCAGCAGCTTAACGTCAACCATGGTGAACACTGAAGCTTTCTTT
TRBV29-1	TRBJ2-3	TRBD1	.	CNATGTGTLRVADTQYF	TGCAACGCAACCGGGACAGGGACGCTCAGAGTGGCAGATACGCAGTATTTT
TRBV9	TRBJ1-2	.	.	CASSVDPHPLRGYTF	TGTGCCAGCAGCGTAGACCCACATCCCCTCAGGGGCTACACCTTC
TRBV7-2	TRBJ2-4	TRBD2	.	CASSPWEREPVIQYF	TGTGCCAGCAGCCCGTGGGAGCGGGAACCCGTAATTCAGTACTTC
TRBV6-5	TRBJ1-2	.	.	CASSQKAANYGYTF	TGTGCCAGCAGCCAAAAGGCGGCTAACTATGGCTACACCTTC
TRBV19	TRBJ1-5	.	.	CASRWTDEQPQHF	TGTGCCAGTAGATGGACAGACGAACAGCCCCAGCATTTT
TRBV6-5	TRBJ1-1	.	.	CASSNSGVLTEAFF	TGTGCCAGCAGTAATTCAGGGGTTCTCACTGAAGCTTTCTTT
TRBV6-4	TRBJ1-1	.	.	CASSVEVDTEAFF	TGTGCCAGCAGTGTTGAGGTGGACACTGAAGCTTTCTTT
TRBV11-2	TRBJ2-1	.	.	CASSPSVAAYNEQFF	TGTGCCAGCAGCCCTTCAGTGGCTGCCTACAATGAGCAGTTCTTC
TRBV10-3	TRBJ1-2	TRBD1	.	CAISPTGIYGYTF	TGTGCCATCAGCCCGACAGGGATTTATGGCTACACCTTC
TRBV7-3	TRBJ2-3	TRBD2	.	CASSLIPSGVDTQYF	TGTGCCAGCAGCTTAATCCCTAGCGGGGTAGATACGCAGTATTTT
TRBV6-5	TRBJ1-3	.	.	CASLRETGNTIYF	TGTGCCAGCCTAAGGGAGACTGGAAACACCATATATTTT
TRBV28	TRBJ2-7	.	.	CASSLSTEQYF	TGTGCCAGCAGTTTATCTACAGAGCAGTACTTC
TRBV6-6	TRBJ1-2	.	.	CASSSQQFENYGYTF	TGTGCCAGCAGTTCACAGCAATTCGAGAACTATGGCTACACCTTC
TRBV4-3	TRBJ1-2	TRBD1	.	CASSQSAGGSNYGYTF	TGCGCCAGCAGCCAAAGCGCAGGGGGTTCTAACTATGGCTACACCTTC
TRBV11-2	TRBJ2-1	TRBD2	.	CASSGGGLSYNEQFF	TGTGCCAGCAGCGGCGGGGGGCTTTCCTACAATGAGCAGTTCTTC
TRBV4-1	TRBJ1-1	.	once	CASSQELENTEAFF	TGCGCCAGCAGCCAAGAGCTGGAGAACACTGAAGCTTTCTTT
TRBV6-5	TRBJ2-1	.	.	CASFRGDEQFF	TGTGCCAGCTTCAGGGGGGATGAGCAGTTCTTC
TRBV5-4	TRBJ2-2	.	.	CASSYYTGELFF	TGTGCCAGCAGCTACTACACCGGGGAGCTGTTTTTT
TRBV5-1	TRBJ1-1	.	.	CASSAAWTSVTEAFF	TGCGCCAGCAGCGCCGCCTGGACTTCCGTCACTGAAGCTTTCTTT
TRBV4-2	TRBJ2-2	.	.	CASSQGSPFTGELFF	TGTGCCAGCAGCCAAGGTTCCCCGTTCACCGGGGAGCTGTTTTTT
TRBV7-9	TRBJ1-1	.	.	CASVFRQNTEAFF	TGTGCCAGCGTGTTTCGACAGAACACTGAAGCTTTCTTT
TRBV28	TRBJ1-1	TRBD1	.	CAIRGLRDRGLNTEAFF	TGTGCCATCAGAGGACTCCGGGACAGGGGCTTGAACACTGAAGCTTTCTTT
TRBV28	TRBJ1-6	TRBD1	.	CASSRWTGSNSPLHF	TGTGCCAGCAGCCGATGGACAGGGTCAAATTCACCCCTCCACTTT
TRBV27	TRBJ2-7	.	once	CASRPGPSPPYEQYF	TGTGCCAGCAGACCGGGACCTTCTCCCCCGTACGAGCAGTACTTC
TRBV4-1	TRBJ1-1	.	.	CASSSTENTEAFF	TGCGCCAGCAGCTCGACAGAAAACACTGAAGCTTTCTTT
TRBV6-5	TRBJ1-1	TRBD1	.	CASTLTGGTEAFF	TGTGCCAGCACCTTAACAGGGGGCACTGAAGCTTTCTTT
TRBV6-5	TRBJ1-4	.	.	CASSYLGSTNEKLFF	TGTGCCAGCAGTTACCTGGGTTCAACTAATGAAAAACTGTTTTTT
TRBV7-2	TRBJ1-5	.	.	CASSFGSNQPQHF	TGTGCCAGCAGCTTCGGTTCCAATCAGCCCCAGCATTTT
TRBV6-5	TRBJ1-5	TRBD1	.	CASSSGTGDYQPQHF	TGTGCCAGCAGTTCTGGGACAGGGGACTATCAGCCCCAGCATTTT
TRBV18	TRBJ1-4	TRBD1	.	CASSPSGTGNEKLFF	TGTGCCAGCTCACCATCCGGGACAGGGAATGAAAAACTGTTTTTT
TRBV4-1	TRBJ1-2	.	.	CASSPEQGRDGYTF	TGCGCCAGCAGCCCGGAACAGGGAAGAGATGGCTACACCTTC
TRBV6-1	TRBJ2-1	TRBD2	.	CASKGLAGDGEQFF	TGTGCCAGCAAGGGACTAGCGGGAGACGGTGAGCAGTTCTTC